This TCR beta chain was identified during a study of OX40 agonist ivuxolimab in advanced cancers. General study results and limits: There were, on average, more expanded clones in CD8+ T cells than in CD4+. Dosing at 0.1 to 3.0 mg/kg was accompanied by clonal expansion of CD4+ and CD8+ blood T cells by week 6.

Autoimmune disease history or systemic immunosuppression led to patients being barred. As concerns this clone: The antigen is not known.

Trimming took 0 bases from V and 0 from J, leaving 9 bases between them. The CDR3 runs to 16 residues. Germline assignment: CDR1 SGHTA and CDR2 FQGNSA. TCRdb keeps only in-frame clones here, not all; method: immunoSEQ multiplex PCR. The data hold 100,000 to 110,000 clones, with approximately 89% observed a single time. This clonotype was sampled from an adult with an advanced solid tumor such as melanoma, head and neck, liver or kidney cancer. This chain uses TRBV7-2 with TRBJ1-3; TRBD1 might be the D (6 bases). The sequencing here drew on CD4+ or CD8+ T cells sorted from blood, taken in a trial of the OX40 agonist ivuxolimab. The CDR3: CASSLAQGISGNTIYF. The CDR3 DNA sequence: TGTGCCAGCAGCTTAGCGCAGGGGATCTCTGGAAACACCATATATTTT.